This T cell receptor beta chain derives from a study of Tregs in tolerant kidney transplant recipients. Study outcomes and limitations: Biological reproducibility was not directly addressed, but technical replication error appeared minimal.

Germline V gene sequence: CDR1 SGHRS, CDR2 YFSETQ. The ends were cut back, 1 base at V and 5 bases at J, with 7 bases in the middle. The CDR3 runs 13 residues. About this clone itself: Its antigen is currently unknown.

Related graft donors supplied nonmyeloablative bone marrow transplants, and mixed chimerism was transient. Produced via immunoSEQ multiplex PCR; TCRdb's table is partial and in-frame only. Of about 55,000 clones listed, about 89% are singletons. J is TRBJ2-1 and V is TRBV5-1, with D possibly being TRBD1 (5 bases). Sequences were derived from CD8+ T cells from blood (PBMCs), sampled 24 months after the transplant. The TCR originated in a human patient who received a combined kidney and bone marrow transplant. T cells may partly derive from the graft donor. CDR3 DNA: TGCGCCAGCAGCTTGAGGGGTCACAATGAGCAGTTCTTC. Its translation: CASSLRGHNEQFF.